These 28 T cell receptor beta chains were all obtained from the same sample, sequenced in a study of cytomegalovirus exposure and HLA in healthy donors. Vbeta (60) and Jbeta (13) primers were used in the PCR. Here immunoSEQ multiplex PCR was the method, and the copy in TCRdb shows in-frame clones only, minus some. The sample records 150,000 to 200,000 clones, around 81% being singletons. The sequenced sample was PBMCs. These receptors were taken from a young woman in good health and CMV-seronegative.

The chain is built from TRBV27 and TRBJ2-5; 8 bases are shared with TRBD2. Germline lookup yields CDR1 MNHEY and CDR2 SMNVEV (reference sequence). Germline trimming cut 3 bases from V and 3 bases from J; bases unmatched to any gene: 3. CDR3 length equals 14 residues. DNA of the CDR3: TGTGCCAGCAGTTTTAGCGGGATGGAAGAGACCCAGTACTTC. Translation: CASSFSGMEETQYF.

This rearrangement joins TRBV2 to TRBJ2-7, with 7 bases identical to TRBD2. With V trimmed by 3 bases and J by 0 bases, 14 bases remained unmatched. CDR1 and CDR2 from the germline V gene are SNHLY and FYNNEI. The CDR3 has 18 amino acids. DNA of the CDR3: TGTGCCAGCAGTGATTGGGGATTAGCGGGCCCTTACTCCTACGAGCAGTACTTC. Its protein is CASSDWGLAGPYSYEQYF.

The rearrangement links TRBV2 to TRBJ2-6; 7 nucleotides match TRBD1. The germline V gene has CDR1 SNHLY and CDR2 FYNNEI. The CDR3 runs to 16 residues. V lost 6 bases to trimming and J lost 0 bases; unmatched junction nucleotides: 5. In DNA, the CDR3 is TGTGCCAGCAGGAGACAGGGCTCCTCTGGGGCCAACGTCCTGACTTTC. This gives the protein CASRRQGSSGANVLTF. Full variable domain (missing parts from reference TRBV2 and TRBJ2-6): EPEVTQTPSHQVTQMGQEVILRCVPISNHLYFYWYRQILGQKVEFLVSFYNNEISEKSEIFDDQFSVERPDGSNFTLKIRSTKLEDSAMYFCASRRQGSSGANVLTFGAGSRLTVL.

The chain is built from TRBV15 and TRBJ2-5; 9 positions agree with TRBD2. This CDR3 is 20 amino acids long. V lost 0 bases, J lost 5 bases, and 19 bases stayed unmatched. The V gene's germline CDR1 is LNHNV and CDR2 YYDKDF (reference sequence). CDR3 sequence (DNA): TGTGCCACCAGCAGAGATCTGGATTCAATGGCTAGCGGGACCCAGGAGACCCAGTACTTC. Amino acid sequence: CATSRDLDSMASGTQETQYF.

The chain links TRBV2 to TRBJ2-3, with TRBD1 matching 8 bases. V lost 10 bases to trimming and J lost 0 bases; unmatched junction nucleotides: 3. This CDR3 has 13 residues. CDR1 is SNHLY, CDR2 FYNNEI, per germline. CDR3 amino acids: CAIGQGSTDTQYF. DNA of the CDR3: TGTGCCATTGGACAGGGTAGCACAGATACGCAGTATTTT. Full variable domain (rest looked up from reference TRBV2 and TRBJ2-3): EPEVTQTPSHQVTQMGQEVILRCVPISNHLYFYWYRQILGQKVEFLVSFYNNEISEKSEIFDDQFSVERPDGSNFTLKIRSTKLEDSAMYFCAIGQGSTDTQYFGPGTRLTVL.

The CDR3 DNA reads as TGCGCCAGCAGCACCTCCACCGGGACAGGGAACTACGAGCAGTACTTC. Amino acids: CASSTSTGTGNYEQYF. V gene TRBV5-1 combines with J gene TRBJ2-7; the match to TRBD1 covers 9 bases. Unmatched junction bases numbered 11, after V lost 4 bases and J lost 3 bases. Germline-derived CDR1 and CDR2 are SGHRS and YFSETQ. The CDR3 is 16 amino acids. Complete variable domain (other parts from reference TRBV5-1 and TRBJ2-7): KAGVTQTPRYLIKTRGQQVTLSCSPISGHRSVSWYQQTPGQGLQFLFEYFSETQRNKGNFPGRFSGRQFSNSRSEMNVSTLELGDSALYLCASSTSTGTGNYEQYFGPGTRLTVT.

This clone appeared once. The chain links TRBV4-3 to TRBJ2-7, with D possibly being TRBD1 (6 bases). The V end lost 2 bases, the J end lost 3 bases, and 14 bases lay between the germline ends. CDR1 and CDR2 (germline): LGHNA, YSLEER. The CDR3 consists of 15 residues. DNA for the CDR3: TGCGCCAGCAGCCAACTCCCGGGACATTACTACGAGCAGTACTTC. This encodes CASSQLPGHYYEQYF.

This clone was seen a handful of times. V usage is TRBV11-2 and J usage is TRBJ2-3; TRBD2 is a possible D gene (6 bases). In germline, CDR1 is SGHAT, CDR2 FQNNGV. V was trimmed by 5 bases and J by 4 bases, leaving 13 bases between them. The CDR3 has 14 residues. The CDR3 sequence is CASSPGGYPDTQYF. CDR3 DNA sequence: TGTGCCAGCAGCCCTGGGGGGTACCCAGATACGCAGTATTTT. Filled out from reference TRBV11-2 and TRBJ2-3, the complete variable domain reads EAGVAQSPRYKIIEKRQSVAFWCNPISGHATLYWYQQILGQGPKLLIQFQNNGVVDDSQLPKDRFSAERLKGVDSTLKIQPAKLEDSAVYLCASSPGGYPDTQYFGPGTRLTVL.

The chain combines TRBV29-1 with TRBJ2-2; possible D gene TRBD2, 6 bases. Germline CDR1 and CDR2: SQVTM and ANQGSEA. The CDR3 runs to 16 residues. The V end was cut by 7 bases, the J end by 3 bases, with 21 bases between. Written as DNA, the CDR3 is TGCAGCGCCGCAACGGGGGAGTTTCGGGACACCGGGGAGCTGTTTTTT. Residues: CSAATGEFRDTGELFF.

In nucleotides, the CDR3 is TGTGCCAGCAGTGACCTTCTGGGACAGGGGTCCAGGAACACTGAAGCTTTCTTT. It specifies CASSDLLGQGSRNTEAFF. The chain recombines TRBV6-1 with TRBJ1-1, with 10 bases fitting TRBD1. The germline V gene has CDR1 MNHNS and CDR2 SASEGT. V gave up 3 bases and J gave up 1 base; unmatched junction bases: 11. The CDR3 runs 18 residues.

The V gene is TRBV28, the J gene TRBJ2-7; 7 nucleotides agree with TRBD1. Germline values: CDR1 MDHEN, CDR2 SYDVKM. Unmatched junction bases numbered 2, after V lost 3 bases and J lost 0 bases. The CDR3 extends over 14 amino acids. CDR3 protein: CASSLGQNSYEQYF. CDR3 DNA: TGTGCCAGCAGTTTGGGACAGAACTCCTACGAGCAGTACTTC.

Only one count was recorded for this clone. The V and J genes are TRBV28 and TRBJ2-7; D is unclear. The CDR3 extends over 12 amino acids. Per the germline V gene, CDR1 is MDHEN and CDR2 is SYDVKM. The germline V and J ends were trimmed by 3 bases and 0 bases, with 3 bases remaining between them. The CDR3 coding sequence is TGTGCCAGCAGTTTCCTCTCCTACGAGCAGTACTTC. The encoded protein is CASSFLSYEQYF.

This sequence joins TRBV28 and TRBJ1-6, with D possibly being TRBD1 (5 bases). The germline gives CDR1 MDHEN, CDR2 SYDVKM. V was trimmed by 3 bases and J by 9 bases, leaving 15 bases between them. This CDR3 is built from 15 residues. CDR3 nucleotide sequence: TGTGCCAGCAGTTTTCGGGGACTGGACCTTTCACCCCTCCACTTT. It codes for CASSFRGLDLSPLHF.

The V and J genes are TRBV28 and TRBJ2-3, with 7 bases identical to TRBD2. V lost 5 bases to trimming and J lost 4 bases; unmatched junction nucleotides: 12. CDR1 and CDR2 from the germline V gene are MDHEN and SYDVKM. The CDR3 loop spans 16 amino acids. The CDR3 reads CASSPPWGGRADTQYF. CDR3 sequence (DNA): TGTGCCAGCAGTCCCCCCTGGGGGGGGAGAGCAGATACGCAGTATTTT.

A few counts support this clone. V gene TRBV7-2 combines with J gene TRBJ2-5; 8 bases fit TRBD2. V dropped 5 bases and J dropped 11; count of bases not matched to a gene: 16. Germline CDR1 and CDR2: SGHTA and FQGNSA. The CDR3 spans 15 residues. The CDR3 region has the DNA TGTGCCAGCAGCCGTATGCTAGCGGGTGGGACGGTGCAGTACTTC. Translating gives CASSRMLAGGTVQYF. The full variable domain, with the rest looked up from reference TRBV7-2 and TRBJ2-5, is GAGVSQSPSNKVTEKGKDVELRCDPISGHTALYWYRQSLGQGLEFLIYFQGNSAPDKSGLPSDRFSAERTGGSVSTLTIQRTQQEDSAVYLCASSRMLAGGTVQYFGPGTRLLVL.

This chain joins TRBV25-1 and TRBJ2-7; TRBD2 is a possible D gene (6 bases). Germline V gene data show CDR1 as MGHDK and CDR2 as SYGVNS. V was cut by 4 bases and J by 5 bases, with 12 bases left in between. The CDR3 consists of 13 residues. CDR3 loop: CASSVYGGDEQYF. DNA for the CDR3: TGTGCCAGCAGTGTTTACGGGGGTGACGAGCAGTACTTC.

The chain uses TRBV5-1 and TRBJ2-1; TRBD1 matches at 9 bases. CDR3 length equals 15 residues. Germline V gene lookup returns CDR1 SGHRS and CDR2 YFSETQ. V lost 3 bases to trimming and J lost 6 bases; unmatched junction nucleotides: 7. The CDR3 DNA follows: TGCGCCAGCAGCTGGGGGACAGGGTTTGTCAATGAGCAGTTCTTC. The encoded protein is CASSWGTGFVNEQFF.

The chain recombines TRBV28 with TRBJ1-2, with D unresolved. This CDR3 comprises 14 residues. V lost 6 bases and J lost 4, with 15 bases in between. From germline, CDR1 is MDHEN and CDR2 SYDVKM. CDR3 sequence reads: CASSYLHGIYGYTF. The CDR3 coding sequence is TGTGCCAGCAGCTACCTACACGGGATCTATGGCTACACCTTC.

The rearrangement joins TRBV7-8 to TRBJ2-7; TRBD2 might be the D (5 bases). V was pared by 5 bases and J by 7 bases, with 15 bases between. From germline, CDR1 is SGHVS and CDR2 FQNEAQ. The CDR3 is made up of 13 amino acids. The DNA of the CDR3 is TGTGCCAGCAGCACCGGGCCTACGGGGGAGCAGTACTTC. The encoded protein is CASSTGPTGEQYF.

The chain has TRBV2 and TRBJ1-5, with TRBD1 as a possible D gene (5 bases). Germline CDR1 SNHLY, CDR2 FYNNEI. Trimming took 7 bases from V and 0 from J, leaving 16 bases between them. The CDR3 is made up of 16 amino acids. The CDR3: CASNMGQGLSNQPQHF. In DNA form, the CDR3 reads TGTGCCAGCAATATGGGGCAGGGCCTTAGCAATCAGCCCCAGCATTTT.

This clone was found a few times. The chain combines TRBV7-2 with TRBJ2-5, with TRBD1 matching over 10 bases. V dropped 5 bases and J dropped 5; count of bases not matched to a gene: 8. CDR1 SGHTA and CDR2 FQGNSA come from the germline V gene. The CDR3 length is 15 residues. In DNA, the CDR3 is TGTGCCAGCAGCGCAGGACAGGGGGAGTGGGAGACCCAGTACTTC. Amino acids: CASSAGQGEWETQYF.

The chain recombines TRBV9 with TRBJ2-5; 9 bases line up with TRBD1. V was pared by 4 bases and J by 4 bases, with 8 bases of the junction left unmatched. The CDR3 runs to 15 residues. CDR1 SGDLS and CDR2 YYNGEE come from the germline V gene. The CDR3 protein is CASSPRDRAAETQYF. The DNA of the CDR3 is TGTGCCAGCAGCCCCCGGGACAGGGCGGCAGAGACCCAGTACTTC.

The V gene is TRBV10-1, the J gene TRBJ2-7; tentative D call: TRBD1 (5 bases). Per germline, CDR1 WNHNN and CDR2 SYGVQD (reference sequence). The CDR3 runs 13 residues. V lost 4 bases and J lost 1, with 8 bases in between. This CDR3 reads CASSVDRSYEQYF. CDR3 nucleotides: TGCGCCAGCAGTGTAGACAGATCCTACGAGCAGTACTTC.

The chain has TRBV6-5 and TRBJ1-5, with 7 positions matching TRBD1. V shed 5 bases and J 5 bases; nucleotides not matched to a gene: 6. The CDR3 sequence is 14 residues long. CDR1 and CDR2 (germline): MNHEY, SVGAGI. The CDR3, as DNA: TGTGCCAGCAGTGTCCCAGGGGGAGATCAGCCCCAGCATTTT. Encoded protein: CASSVPGGDQPQHF.

For this clone: An end of the junction differs from the germline gene, which may be a read error. V usage is TRBV5-4 and J usage is TRBJ1-4; D is undetermined. The CDR3 loop spans 15 amino acids. The germline CDR1 and CDR2 sequences are SGHNT and YYREEE (reference sequence). CDR3 nucleotides: TGTGCCGGCAGCTTGCCGGGTTCAACTAATGAAAAACTGTTTTTT. Translating it yields CAGSLPGSTNEKLFF.

V is TRBV4-1 and J is TRBJ2-5; unclear D gene. CDR3 length: 14 residues. Between the trimmed V and J ends, which lost 1 base and 2 bases, there was a span of 8 bases. CDR1 and CDR2 from the germline V gene are MGHRA and YSYEKL. CDR3 loop: CASSQAIQQETQYF. The CDR3 nucleotides read TGCGCCAGCAGCCAAGCCATACAGCAAGAGACCCAGTACTTC.

The chain uses TRBV19 and TRBJ2-2, with 8 bases lining up with TRBD2. The length of the CDR3 is 15 residues. Germline trimming cut 8 bases from V and 0 bases from J; bases unmatched to any gene: 5. Germline-derived CDR1 and CDR2 are LNHDA and SQIVND (reference sequence). The CDR3 bases are TGTGCCAGTGGGAAAGCGGGGGCGAACACCGGGGAGCTGTTTTTT. It translates to CASGKAGANTGELFF.

This clone has just one count. The rearrangement uses TRBV6-5 and TRBJ1-6, with D perhaps TRBD1 (5 bases). This CDR3 is 12 amino acids long. V was shortened by 8 bases and J by 7 bases, with 9 bases between the two germline ends. The germline gives CDR1 MNHEY, CDR2 SVGAGI. DNA of the CDR3: TGTGCCAGCGGCTCAGGGAATTCACCCCTCCACTTT. As protein: CASGSGNSPLHF.